The 27 T cell receptor beta chains presented below share a single source sample, sequenced in a study of T cell repertoires in cytomegalovirus infection. TCRdb recomputed calls from the reads with MiXCR, one row per CDR3 protein. The sample records roughly 200,000 distinct CDR3 sequences, about 17% being singletons. What was sequenced was CD8+ T cells from PBMCs. The origin of the receptors is a human donor in good health (CMV status not recorded). Some clones in this sample may be carry-over from other donors' samples.

V usage is TRBV7-6 and J usage is TRBJ2-3; no firm D call. The V end was cut by 5 bases, the J end by 4 bases, with 10 bases between. Germline V CDR1 and CDR2: SGHVS, FNYEAQ. The CDR3 covers 13 residues. The chain's CDR3 is CASSPAVSDTQYF. The CDR3 DNA reads TGTGCCAGCAGCCCCGCCGTTTCAGATACGCAGTATTTT.

The chain has TRBV7-2 and TRBJ1-2; D uncertain. Trimming took off 11 bases at V and 8 bases at J, with 12 bases between the two ends. The CDR3 contains 10 residues. The germline CDR1 and CDR2 sequences are SGHTA and FQGNSA. CDR3 sequence reads: CAQKVDGYTF. CDR3 DNA sequence: TGTGCCCAGAAAGTCGACGGCTACACCTTC.

In this sample, this clonotype turned up a few times. The chain couples TRBV7-2 to TRBJ1-5; D gene uncertain. CDR3 size: 16 residues. CDR1 is SGHTA and CDR2 is FQGNSA in the germline V gene. The V and J ends lost 1 base and 3 bases respectively, with 13 bases between them. The CDR3 nucleotides read TGTGCCAGCAGCTTAGGCGGATTCCTCCCCAATCAGCCCCAGCATTTT. Residues: CASSLGGFLPNQPQHF.

This clonotype was observed a handful of times. For the CDR3, the DNA is TGTGCCAGCAGCTCCGAGATGAACACTGAAGCTTTCTTT. This sequence encodes CASSSEMNTEAFF. The V and J genes are TRBV5-5 and TRBJ1-1; D unresolved. V dropped 3 bases and J dropped 0 bases, with 6 bases sitting between them. CDR1 SGHKS and CDR2 YYEKEE come from the germline V gene (reference sequence). The CDR3 length is 13 residues. The full variable domain, completed using reference TRBV5-5 and TRBJ1-1, is DAGVTQSPTHLIKTRGQQVTLRCSPISGHKSVSWYQQVLGQGPQFIFQYYEKEERGRGNFPDRFSARQFPNYSSELNVNALLLGDSALYLCASSSEMNTEAFFGQGTRLTVV.

This clonotype was detected a few times. The chain carries TRBV29-1 and TRBJ2-5, with a weak D call TRBD2 (7 bases). Germline V CDR1 and CDR2: SQVTM, ANQGSEA. V gave up 5 bases and J gave up 4 bases, with 14 bases separating them. The CDR3 runs 13 residues. CDR3 in DNA: TGCAGCGTTCCGTCGGGGGGCTCAGAGACCCAGTACTTC. Protein sequence: CSVPSGGSETQYF.

This clonotype was detected only a few times. This chain joins TRBV2 and TRBJ1-6; D perhaps matches TRBD1 (6 bases). Per germline, CDR1 SNHLY and CDR2 FYNNEI. V lost 3 bases, J lost 8 bases, and 14 bases lay in between. This CDR3 is 15 amino acids long. The CDR3 DNA is TGTGCCAGCAGTGAGTGGACAGCCGAGGATTCACCCCTCCACTTT. This encodes CASSEWTAEDSPLHF.

This clonotype was observed a few times. The V gene is TRBV4-1, the J gene TRBJ2-7, with 7 bases aligning to TRBD1. CDR1 is MGHRA and CDR2 is YSYEKL in the germline V gene. This CDR3 has 13 amino acids. Trimming took 6 bases from V and 3 from J; bases not matched to a gene: 5. The CDR3 loop reads CASSPTGNYEQYF. Written as DNA, the CDR3 is TGCGCCAGCAGTCCGACAGGGAACTACGAGCAGTACTTC.

This clonotype was observed a few times. This sequence joins TRBV7-2 and TRBJ2-7; 11 bases line up with TRBD1. Trimming removed 2 bases from V and 2 bases from J; junction bases left unmatched: 2. The CDR3 consists of 15 residues. CDR1 is SGHTA, CDR2 FQGNSA, per germline. CDR3 sequence reads: CASSLRDRGTYEQYF. The CDR3 nucleotides are TGTGCCAGCAGCTTACGGGACAGGGGGACCTACGAGCAGTACTTC.

A few counts support this clonotype. The gene calls are TRBV7-6 and TRBJ1-1; D unclear. V dropped 1 base and J dropped 6 bases, with 6 bases sitting between them. The CDR3 loop spans 12 amino acids. In germline, CDR1 is SGHVS, CDR2 FNYEAQ. The CDR3: CASSLVGPEAFF. The CDR3 coding sequence is TGTGCCAGCAGCTTAGTCGGACCTGAAGCTTTCTTT.

This chain connects TRBV7-6 to TRBJ2-1; D is unclear. Trimming cost V 0 bases and J 2 bases, with 14 bases left between them. CDR3 length equals 17 residues. The germline V gene has CDR1 SGHVS and CDR2 FNYEAQ. The CDR3 sequence is CASSLAHWGKPYNEQFF. In DNA form, the CDR3 reads TGTGCCAGCAGCTTAGCGCATTGGGGTAAGCCCTACAATGAGCAGTTCTTC.

The chain is built from TRBV7-8 and TRBJ1-2; 10 bases are a match to TRBD1. V trimming: 3 bases; J trimming: 1 base; junction bases outside the gene matches: 5. This CDR3 has 16 amino acids. The V gene's germline CDR1 is SGHVS and CDR2 FQNEAQ. DNA of the CDR3: TGTGCCAGCAGCTTTGATGGGACAGGGGATAACTATGGCTACACCTTC. This gives the protein CASSFDGTGDNYGYTF. Based on the CDR3 plus reference TRBV7-8 and TRBJ1-2, the full variable domain is GAGVSQSPRYKVAKRGQDVALRCDPISGHVSLFWYQQALGQGPEFLTYFQNEAQLDKSGLPSDRFFAERPEGSVSTLKIQRTQQEDSAVYLCASSFDGTGDNYGYTFGSGTRLTVV.

This chain joins TRBV9 and TRBJ2-1; no definite D call. Germline lookup yields CDR1 SGDLS and CDR2 YYNGEE. Trimming removed 0 bases from V and 4 bases from J, with 2 bases in between. The CDR3 contains 12 residues. The CDR3 is CASSVDYNEQFF. Written as DNA, the CDR3 is TGTGCCAGCAGCGTAGATTACAATGAGCAGTTCTTC.

With respect to this clonotype: A junction end diverges from the germline sequence, so it may reflect a read error. V gene TRBV7-2 combines with J gene TRBJ2-3; D gene uncertain. Per the germline V gene, CDR1 is SGHTA and CDR2 is FQGNSA. This CDR3 region has 14 residues. For the CDR3, the DNA is TGTGCCAGCAGCCTCTGGACGGGCCCAGAAACGCAGTATTTT. Its translation is CASSLWTGPETQYF.

The rearrangement links TRBV10-3 to TRBJ2-1, with 9 positions matching TRBD2. Germline V gene data show CDR1 as ENHRY and CDR2 as SYGVKD. J was trimmed by 5 bases and V by 3 bases; bases with no gene match: 11. The CDR3 consists of 17 residues. The DNA of the CDR3 is TGTGCCATCAGTGAACCGGAGCGGGGGGCCTGGAACAATGAGCAGTTCTTC. The encoded protein is CAISEPERGAWNNEQFF.

This clonotype has more than one count but fewer than ten. The chain is built from TRBV28 and TRBJ1-5; D may be TRBD1 (5 bases). Germline CDR1 reads MDHEN; CDR2 reads SYDVKM. The CDR3 runs to 15 residues. V lost 5 bases and J 1 base, leaving 12 bases between the germline ends. This CDR3 reads CASSTGQLSNQPQHF. The CDR3 DNA is TGTGCCAGCAGTACGGGGCAGCTCAGCAATCAGCCCCAGCATTTT.

The J gene is TRBJ1-5, the V gene TRBV7-6, with D possibly matching TRBD1 (6 bases). The CDR3 covers 16 residues. V shed 4 bases and J shed 0 bases, with 13 bases lying between them. From germline, CDR1 is SGHVS and CDR2 FNYEAQ. Written as DNA, the CDR3 is TGTGCCAGCAGCTCCAACAGGGAGGATAGCAATCAGCCCCAGCATTTT. Amino acids: CASSSNREDSNQPQHF.

J is TRBJ2-1 and V is TRBV7-9; no clear D gene. This CDR3 comprises 14 residues. Germline assignment: CDR1 SEHNR and CDR2 FQNEAQ (reference sequence). Trimming stripped 1 base from V and 15 bases from J, with 19 bases between. CDR3: CASSLVSLTAVGFF. CDR3 DNA: TGTGCCAGCAGCTTAGTAAGTCTTACGGCCGTCGGGTTCTTC.

The sample holds one count of this clonotype. V gene TRBV2 combines with J gene TRBJ2-2, with D uncertain. This CDR3 is built from 13 residues. Trimming shortened V by 8 bases and J by 0 bases, and 7 bases separated the two germline ends. CDR1 is SNHLY, CDR2 FYNNEI, per germline. In DNA, the CDR3 is TGTGCCAGCGAGACAACGAACACCGGGGAGCTGTTTTTT. Translated, it gives CASETTNTGELFF.

This clonotype was observed a handful of times. The chain joins TRBV7-8 to TRBJ2-7; 7 nucleotides match TRBD2. This CDR3 is 15 amino acids long. The V segment lost 2 bases and the J segment 2 bases; nucleotides outside the gene matches: 6. Germline CDR1 is SGHVS and CDR2 is FQNEAQ. CDR3 sequence reads: CASSLTSSGTYEQYF. CDR3 nucleotides: TGTGCCAGCAGCTTAACATCTAGCGGCACCTACGAGCAGTACTTC.

The chain is built from TRBV6-2 or TRBV6-3 and TRBJ1-5, with a possible D match to TRBD1 (6 bases). The germline V and J ends were trimmed by 2 bases and 7 bases, with 18 bases remaining between them. Germline V gene lookup returns CDR1 MNHEY and CDR2 SVGEGT. CDR3 length: 16 amino acids. The CDR3 nucleotides read TGTGCCAGCAGTTACGCCCCAGGGGTTGGTGAACAGCCCCAGCATTTT. Translation: CASSYAPGVGEQPQHF.

This clonotype came up a few times. This chain joins TRBV7-6 and TRBJ1-1; tentatively, D is TRBD1 (6 bases). With 5 bases removed from V and 3 bases from J, the gap between germline ends came to 16 bases. Germline V lookup: CDR1 SGHVS, CDR2 FNYEAQ. The CDR3 consists of 15 residues. CDR3 DNA sequence: TGTGCCAGCAGCCCTACAGTGGGGGCGTACACTGAAGCTTTCTTT. Amino acids: CASSPTVGAYTEAFF.

This clonotype occurred a few times. The chain has TRBV14 and TRBJ1-2; D perhaps matches TRBD1 (5 bases). Per germline, CDR1 SGHDN and CDR2 FVKESK. The V and J ends lost 0 bases and 6 bases respectively, with 14 bases between them. The CDR3 runs 15 residues. CDR3 sequence: CASSQERQGSNGYTF. In DNA form, the CDR3 reads TGTGCCAGCAGCCAAGAACGCCAGGGAAGCAATGGCTACACCTTC.

The gene calls are TRBV2 and TRBJ1-5; TRBD1 might be the D (5 bases). The V and J ends lost 7 bases and 6 bases respectively, with 19 bases between them. Germline V gene lookup returns CDR1 SNHLY and CDR2 FYNNEI. The CDR3 contains 15 residues. CDR3 nucleotides: TGTGCCAGCACCCCTGGTCCGGACACGCGTCAGCCCCAGCATTTT. It translates to CASTPGPDTRQPQHF.

This chain joins TRBV6-5 and TRBJ1-1; 10 positions match TRBD1. Germline trimming cut 8 bases from V and 5 bases from J; bases unmatched to any gene: 5. The germline gives CDR1 MNHEY, CDR2 SVGAGI. The CDR3 has 13 amino acids. The CDR3 spells CASGGTGVTEAFF. DNA for the CDR3: TGTGCCAGCGGCGGGACAGGGGTAACTGAAGCTTTCTTT.

This rearrangement joins TRBV25-1 to TRBJ1-2; 8 bases agree with TRBD1. From germline, CDR1 is MGHDK and CDR2 SYGVNS. The CDR3 is made up of 15 amino acids. Losses at the gene ends were 6 bases for V and 3 bases for J; bases not matched to a gene: 9. Here the CDR3 DNA reads TGTGCCAGCAGGTCGGGACAGGAAACATACTATGGCTACACCTTC. This gives the protein CASRSGQETYYGYTF.

The V gene is TRBV7-2, the J gene TRBJ2-7; 9 nucleotides align to TRBD1. CDR1 SGHTA and CDR2 FQGNSA come from the germline V gene. CDR3 length: 15 amino acids. The V and J ends lost 1 base and 7 bases, in that order; junction bases with no gene match: 8. This CDR3 reads CASSLVPGQGGEQYF. DNA of the CDR3: TGTGCCAGCAGCTTAGTCCCGGGACAGGGCGGAGAGCAGTACTTC.

The chain couples TRBV25-1 to TRBJ1-1; D might be TRBD1 (5 bases). Germline CDR1 MGHDK, CDR2 SYGVNS. The CDR3 runs 14 residues. V was shortened by 2 bases and J by 5 bases, with 12 bases between the two germline ends. The CDR3 DNA reads TGTGCCAGCAGTGAAAAGCTGGGGGGGACTGAAGCTTTCTTT. It specifies CASSEKLGGTEAFF.